Listed below are T cell receptor beta chains from one sample, sequenced in a study of a mutant IDH1 vaccine in newly diagnosed glioma. These receptors lack a known antigen. Libraries were prepared by immunoSEQ multiplex PCR; TCRdb keeps only in-frame clonotypes and omits some of them. The data contain 120,000 or so clones, about 80% of them seen just once; the ten biggest clones take up under 5.5%. The sequencing here drew on PBMCs, taken from a glioma patient whose treatment included an IDH1 peptide vaccine. All receptors come from a man in his forties with glioma. Both conserved end residues are part of each CDR3. A D gene is named only where the DNA matches it firmly. Only part of the rows carry a size: once, few, many, or a class if the clone is expanded.

V,size,D,length,J,DNA,CDR3
TRBV5-4,-,-,11,TRBJ1-3,TGTGCCAGCAGAAGTGGAAACACCATATATTTT,CASRSGNTIYF
TRBV19,-,-,12,TRBJ2-7,TGTGCCAGCGGACGAGGGGACTACGAGCAGTACTTC,CASGRGDYEQYF
TRBV27,-,-,14,TRBJ1-1,TGTGCCAGCAGGGCGACAGGTACGGGCACTGAAGCTTTCTTT,CASRATGTGTEAFF
TRBV27,few,TRBD1,13,TRBJ1-5,TGTGCCAGCAGTTTGAACAGGGGCCAGCCCCAGCATTTT,CASSLNRGQPQHF
TRBV5-6,few,-,14,TRBJ2-2,TGTGCCAGCAGTATGATAGTTCACACCGGGGAGCTGTTTTTT,CASSMIVHTGELFF
TRBV4-3,-,TRBD2,18,TRBJ2-5,TGCGCCAGCAGCCTATCGGCGGGACTAGCGGGAAGGGGGGAGACCCAGTACTTC,CASSLSAGLAGRGETQYF
TRBV15,once,-,12,TRBJ2-3,TGTGCCACCAGCTCTCAGACAGATACGCAGTATTTT,CATSSQTDTQYF
TRBV7-9,-,TRBD1,17,TRBJ1-2,TGTGCCAGCAGCTCACCTGGGACAGAGGAAATCTTCTATGGCTACACCTTC,CASSSPGTEEIFYGYTF
TRBV27,-,-,13,TRBJ2-7,TGTGCCAGCAGTTTCCGGGACGGTGAAGGGCAGTACTTC,CASSFRDGEGQYF
TRBV27,-,-,15,TRBJ2-3,TGTGCCAGCAGTTTCTGGGGCCGACTCGGGGATACGCAGTATTTT,CASSFWGRLGDTQYF
TRBV19,-,-,11,TRBJ2-4,TGTGCCAGTAGTAGCGCGAACATTCAGTACTTC,CASSSANIQYF
TRBV5-1,-,-,16,TRBJ1-2,TGCGCCAGCAGCATGAATACAGCCTACCGGCCCTATGGCTACACCTTC,CASSMNTAYRPYGYTF
TRBV7-2,-,-,11,TRBJ2-7,TGTGCCAGCAGCCGCGGGTACGAGCAGTACTTC,CASSRGYEQYF
TRBV9,-,-,13,TRBJ2-7,TGTGCCAGCAGCCCCCGGACAGTTCACGAGCAGTACTTC,CASSPRTVHEQYF
TRBV6-6,-,TRBD2,14,TRBJ2-7,TGTGCCAGCAGTTACGCGGGAGGCCCCTACGAGCAGTACTTC,CASSYAGGPYEQYF
TRBV23-1,-,-,18,TRBJ2-2,TGCGCCAGCAGTCAATCGGTCTTCTGGACGGAGAACACCGGGGAGCTGTTTTTT,CASSQSVFWTENTGELFF
TRBV27,-,TRBD1,15,TRBJ1-2,TGTGCCAGCAGTCCGATCTCCGGGACAGGGATTGGCTACACCTTC,CASSPISGTGIGYTF